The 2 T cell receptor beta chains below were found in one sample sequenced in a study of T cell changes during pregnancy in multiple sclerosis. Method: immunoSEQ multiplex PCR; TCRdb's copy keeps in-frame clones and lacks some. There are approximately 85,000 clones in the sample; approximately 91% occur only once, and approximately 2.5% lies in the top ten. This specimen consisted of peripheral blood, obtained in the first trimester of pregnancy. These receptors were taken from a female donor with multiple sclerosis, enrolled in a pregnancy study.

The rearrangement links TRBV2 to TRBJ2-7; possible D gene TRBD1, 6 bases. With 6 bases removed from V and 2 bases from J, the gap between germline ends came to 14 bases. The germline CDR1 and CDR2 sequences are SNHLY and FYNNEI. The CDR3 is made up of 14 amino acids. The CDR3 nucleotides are TGTGCCAGCAGCCGAGGGGGTAAGGCCTACGAGCAGTACTTC. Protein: CASSRGGKAYEQYF.

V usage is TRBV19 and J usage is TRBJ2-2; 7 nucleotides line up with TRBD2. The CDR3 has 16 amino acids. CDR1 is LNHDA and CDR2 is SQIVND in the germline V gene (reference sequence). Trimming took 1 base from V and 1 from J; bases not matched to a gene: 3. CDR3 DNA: TGTGCCAGTAGTATAGGGTCGGGAGGGAACACCGGGGAGCTGTTTTTT. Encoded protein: CASSIGSGGNTGELFF. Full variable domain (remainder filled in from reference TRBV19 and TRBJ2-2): DGGITQSPKYLFRKEGQNVTLSCEQNLNHDAMYWYRQDPGQGLRLIYYSQIVNDFQKGDIAEGYSVSREKKESFPLTVTSAQKNPTAFYLCASSIGSGGNTGELFFGEGSRLTVL.